This T cell receptor (beta chain) appears in the sequencing data of a study of blood T cell repertoires in COVID-19. Per the original data handling: Reference gene primer amplification gave nucleated cell count estimates. Assay: immunoSEQ multiplex PCR; the TCRdb copy retains only in-frame clones and omits some. Clone size and V and J calls were adopted from that table, with D and trimming inferred from the DNA. Among fewer than 75,000 clones listed, about 89% were seen once. This CDR3 is 15 amino acids long. The germline gives CDR1 SGHTA, CDR2 FQGTGA. V gave up 1 base and J gave up 0 bases, with 6 bases separating them.

The TCR comes from a man aged 55 to 69 with active or convalescent COVID-19. The J gene is TRBJ2-2, the V gene TRBV7-3; D remains unclear. Sequences were obtained from peripheral blood. The CDR3 loop is CASSLIPSNTGELFF. In nucleotides, the CDR3 is TGTGCCAGCAGCTTAATCCCGTCGAACACCGGGGAGCTGTTTTTT.